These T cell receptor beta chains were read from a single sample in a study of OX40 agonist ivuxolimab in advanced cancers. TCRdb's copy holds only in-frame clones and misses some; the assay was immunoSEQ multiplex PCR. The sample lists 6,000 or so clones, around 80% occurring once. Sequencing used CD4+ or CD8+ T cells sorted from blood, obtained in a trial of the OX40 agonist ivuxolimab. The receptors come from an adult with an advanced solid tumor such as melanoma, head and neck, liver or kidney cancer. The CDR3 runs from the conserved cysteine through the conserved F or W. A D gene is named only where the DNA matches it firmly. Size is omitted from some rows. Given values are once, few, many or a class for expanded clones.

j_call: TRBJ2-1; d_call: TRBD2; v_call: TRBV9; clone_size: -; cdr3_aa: CASSVDGGFNEQFF; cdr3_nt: TGTGCCAGCAGCGTAGACGGGGGGTTCAATGAGCAGTTCTTC
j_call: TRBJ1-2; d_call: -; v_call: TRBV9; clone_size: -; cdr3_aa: CASSVGSGDGYTF; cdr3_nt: TGTGCCAGCAGCGTAGGGTCCGGGGATGGCTACACCTTC
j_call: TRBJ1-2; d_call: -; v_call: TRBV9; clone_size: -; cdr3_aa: CASSPTGAGYGYTF; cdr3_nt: TGTGCCAGCAGCCCAACAGGTGCTGGATATGGCTACACCTTC
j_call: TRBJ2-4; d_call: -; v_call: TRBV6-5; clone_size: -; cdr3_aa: CASSYGREAIQYF; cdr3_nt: TGTGCCAGCAGTTACGGCAGGGAGGCTATTCAGTACTTC
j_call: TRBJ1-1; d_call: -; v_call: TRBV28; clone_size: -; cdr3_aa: CASSLGRGAFF; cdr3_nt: TGTGCCAGCAGTTTAGGTAGAGGGGCTTTCTTT
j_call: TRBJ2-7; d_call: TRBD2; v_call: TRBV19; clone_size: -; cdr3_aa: CASRRGLAGTDEQYF; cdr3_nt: TGTGCCAGTAGACGGGGACTAGCGGGAACCGACGAGCAGTACTTC
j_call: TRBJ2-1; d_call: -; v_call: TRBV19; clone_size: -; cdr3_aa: CASSIDREGGGEQFF; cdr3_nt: TGTGCCAGTAGTATAGATAGAGAGGGGGGCGGTGAGCAGTTCTTC
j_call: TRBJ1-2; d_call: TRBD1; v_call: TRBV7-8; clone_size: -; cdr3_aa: CASSSSSGGGYGGYTF; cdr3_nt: TGTGCCAGCAGCTCCTCTTCGGGAGGGGGCTACGGTGGCTACACCTTC
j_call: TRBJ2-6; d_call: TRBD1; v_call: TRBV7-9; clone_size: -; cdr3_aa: CASSLTGETGDGANVLTF; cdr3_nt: TGTGCCAGCAGCTTAACGGGGGAGACAGGGGACGGGGCCAACGTCCTGACTTTC
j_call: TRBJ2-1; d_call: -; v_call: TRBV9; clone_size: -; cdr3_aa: CASSVGARANEQFF; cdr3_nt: TGTGCCAGCAGCGTAGGGGCACGCGCGAATGAGCAGTTCTTC
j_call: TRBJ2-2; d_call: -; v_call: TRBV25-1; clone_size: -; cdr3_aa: CASSVGNTGELFF; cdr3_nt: TGTGCCAGCAGTGTCGGGAACACCGGGGAGCTGTTTTTT
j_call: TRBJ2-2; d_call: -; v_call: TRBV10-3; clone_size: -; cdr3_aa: CAISEGGQVNTGELFF; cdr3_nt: TGTGCCATCAGCGAAGGAGGGCAGGTTAACACCGGGGAGCTGTTTTTT
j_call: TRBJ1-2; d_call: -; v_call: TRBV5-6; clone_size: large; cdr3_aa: CASSLRQVDYGYTF; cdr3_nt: TGTGCCAGCAGCCTTCGACAGGTAGACTATGGCTACACCTTC
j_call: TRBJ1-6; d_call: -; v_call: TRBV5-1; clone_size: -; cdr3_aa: CASSQAGGLSGYEYNSPLHF; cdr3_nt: TGCGCCAGCAGCCAGGCCGGTGGACTGTCAGGGTACGAATATAATTCACCCCTCCACTTT
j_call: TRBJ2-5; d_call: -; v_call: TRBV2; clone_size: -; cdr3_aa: CASSDLETQYF; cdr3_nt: TGTGCCAGCAGTGATCTGGAGACCCAGTACTTC
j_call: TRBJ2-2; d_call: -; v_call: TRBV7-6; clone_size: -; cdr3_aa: CASSPTVLLTGELFF; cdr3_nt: TGTGCCAGCAGTCCGACGGTTCTCTTGACCGGGGAGCTGTTTTTT
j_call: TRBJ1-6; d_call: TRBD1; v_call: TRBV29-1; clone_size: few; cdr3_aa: CSARQGEIGNSPLHF; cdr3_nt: TGCAGCGCTAGGCAGGGGGAAATCGGTAATTCACCCCTCCACTTT
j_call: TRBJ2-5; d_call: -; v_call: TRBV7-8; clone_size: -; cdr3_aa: CASSLETQYF; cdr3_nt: TGTGCCAGCAGCTTAGAGACCCAGTACTTC
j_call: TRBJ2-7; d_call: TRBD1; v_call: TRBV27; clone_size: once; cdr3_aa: CASGVRAGGYEQYF; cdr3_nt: TGTGCCAGCGGCGTTCGGGCAGGGGGCTACGAGCAGTACTTC
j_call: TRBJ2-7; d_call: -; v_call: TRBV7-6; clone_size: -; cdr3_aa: CASSLGLGSYEQYF; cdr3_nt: TGTGCCAGCAGCTTAGGTCTGGGGTCCTACGAGCAGTACTTC
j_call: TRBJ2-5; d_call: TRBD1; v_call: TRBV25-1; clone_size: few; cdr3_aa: CASSERGQGETQYF; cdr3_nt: TGTGCCAGCAGTGAACGAGGACAGGGGGAGACCCAGTACTTC
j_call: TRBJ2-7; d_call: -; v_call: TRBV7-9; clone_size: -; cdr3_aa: CASSLEGQGQQYF; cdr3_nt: TGTGCCAGCAGCTTAGAGGGTCAGGGGCAGCAGTACTTC
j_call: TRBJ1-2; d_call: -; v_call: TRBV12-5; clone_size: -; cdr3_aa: CASGFGGGSAYGYTF; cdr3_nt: TGTGCTAGTGGTTTCGGGGGGGGATCGGCCTATGGCTACACCTTC
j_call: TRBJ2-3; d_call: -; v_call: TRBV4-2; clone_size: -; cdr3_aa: CASSQEDRGTGDTQYF; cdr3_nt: TGTGCCAGCAGCCAAGAGGATCGCGGGACTGGAGATACGCAGTATTTT
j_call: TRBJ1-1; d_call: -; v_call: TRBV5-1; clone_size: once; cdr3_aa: CASSLNKNTEAFF; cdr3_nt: TGCGCCAGCAGCCTCAACAAGAACACTGAAGCTTTCTTT
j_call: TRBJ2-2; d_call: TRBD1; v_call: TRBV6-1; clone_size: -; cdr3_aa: CASSVSGTANTGELFF; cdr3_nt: TGTGCCAGCAGTGTATCGGGGACAGCGAACACCGGGGAGCTGTTTTTT
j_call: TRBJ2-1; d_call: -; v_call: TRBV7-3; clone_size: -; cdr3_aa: CASSSYVRGLTSYNEQFF; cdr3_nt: TGTGCCAGCAGCTCATACGTCAGGGGCCTCACCTCCTACAATGAGCAGTTCTTC
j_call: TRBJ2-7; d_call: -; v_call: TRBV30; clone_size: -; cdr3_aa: CAWSPSWGPHEQYF; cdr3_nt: TGTGCCTGGAGTCCCTCTTGGGGGCCCCACGAGCAGTACTTC
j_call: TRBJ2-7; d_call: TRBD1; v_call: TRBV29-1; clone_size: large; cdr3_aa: CSVETPGTGVRYEQYF; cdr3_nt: TGCAGCGTCGAAACCCCCGGGACAGGGGTTCGCTACGAGCAGTACTTC
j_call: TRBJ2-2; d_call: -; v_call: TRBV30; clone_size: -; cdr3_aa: CALHGGGAGELFF; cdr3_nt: TGTGCCTTACACGGAGGTGGCGCCGGGGAGCTGTTTTTT
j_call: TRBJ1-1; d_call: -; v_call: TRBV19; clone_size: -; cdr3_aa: CASSIGGRDAFF; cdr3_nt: TGTGCCAGTAGTATAGGGGGGAGGGACGCTTTCTTT
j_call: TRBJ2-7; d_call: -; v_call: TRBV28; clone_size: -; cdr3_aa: CASSLVRAPGEQYF; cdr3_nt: TGTGCCAGCAGTTTAGTACGGGCTCCGGGGGAGCAGTACTTC
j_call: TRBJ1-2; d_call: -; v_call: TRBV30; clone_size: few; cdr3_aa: CAWERGNYGYTF; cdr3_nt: TGTGCCTGGGAGAGGGGTAACTATGGCTACACCTTC
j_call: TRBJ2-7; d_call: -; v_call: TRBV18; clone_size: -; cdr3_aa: CASSDSYEQYF; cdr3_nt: TGTGCCAGCTCAGACTCCTACGAGCAGTACTTC
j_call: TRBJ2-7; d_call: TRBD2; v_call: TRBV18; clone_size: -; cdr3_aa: CASSPEASGAYEQYF; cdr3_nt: TGTGCCAGCTCACCGGAGGCTAGCGGGGCTTACGAGCAGTACTTC
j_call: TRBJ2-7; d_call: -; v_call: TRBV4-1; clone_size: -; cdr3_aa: CASSQGDRAYEQYF; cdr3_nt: TGCGCCAGCAGCCAAGGGGACCGAGCCTACGAGCAGTACTTC
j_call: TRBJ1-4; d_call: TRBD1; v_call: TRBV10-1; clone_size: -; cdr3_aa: CAGPGQMNEKLFF; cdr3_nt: TGCGCCGGACCGGGACAGATGAATGAAAAACTGTTTTTT